This TCR beta chain is drawn from a study of response to subunit inactivated influenza vaccine. CDR1 and CDR2 (germline): SGHTA, FQGNSA. CDR3 size: 13 residues. Trimming cost V 2 bases and J 3 bases, with 5 bases left between them. In this sample, this clonotype turned up a few times. What it binds is unknown. Findings and limits, study-wide: After each seasonal influenza vaccination, few new T cells are recruited, the authors suggested.

Using its own MiXCR run on the RT-PCR reads, TCRdb lists one record per CDR3 protein. The sample has approximately 500,000 distinct CDR3 sequences; 10% to 15% are singletons. This specimen was PBMCs from blood, taken 40 to 50 days after vaccination. The chain joins TRBV7-2 to TRBJ1-5; no reliable D call. The clonotype was recovered from a man between 45 and 60 years old who received an inactivated influenza vaccine. The CDR3, as DNA: TGTGCCAGCAGCTTATGGGACAATCAGCCCCAGCATTTT. It specifies CASSLWDNQPQHF.